The clone carrying this T cell receptor (beta chain) turned up a few times. Its specificity is not known. Indicated time point: pre-sensitization, week 0. Indicated treatment: therapeutic diphenylcyclopropenone sensitization with weekly scalp DPC. Unfractionated whole blood was the source from which total RNA was extracted. This sample stems from a study of human T cells and chemical hapten exposure. Study-level findings and limits: Sensitizing with DPC caused no change in TCRs above 1 in 1000 frequency.

The CDR3 has 13 residues. V was cut by 7 bases and J by 4 bases, with 13 bases left in between. TCRdb independently ran MiXCR on the RACE reads; one entry per CDR3 protein. The repertoire holds a few hundred thousand distinct CDR3 sequences, 4.5% to 7% seen once, with about 7.7% in the top ten. The sequence derives from a woman aged 18-29 years with alopecia areata. Some clones in this sample may be carry-over from other donors' samples. Specimen: whole blood, collected in connection with sensitization to the hapten diphenylcyclopropenone (DPC). The V call is TRBV12-3 or TRBV12-4, the J call TRBJ1-2; D is ambiguous. Written as DNA, the CDR3 is TGTGCCAGCATCCCCGGATCCTCCTATGGCTACACCTTC. It codes for CASIPGSSYGYTF.